The sequence of this TCR beta chain was determined in a study of response to subunit inactivated influenza vaccine. TCRdb reprocessed the RT-PCR reads via MiXCR and lists one record per CDR3 protein. This sample has around 520,000 distinct CDR3 sequences, with 25% found just once. Trimming cost V 2 bases and J 4 bases; bases outside gene matches: 17. Per the germline V gene, CDR1 is SGHNT and CDR2 is YYREEE (reference sequence). The CDR3 is made up of 21 amino acids. Worth noting for this clonotype: Its antigen is as yet unknown.

Findings and caveats of the study: Authors suggested seasonal influenza vaccinations each recruit few new T cells.

The clonotype comes from a man aged 45-65 years who received an inactivated influenza vaccine. This chain joins TRBV5-4 and TRBJ2-6; 11 nucleotides line up with TRBD1. Material: CD4+ T cells sorted from PBMCs, obtained more than 4 days after vaccination. CDR3 in amino acids: CASSFAGTGGSVSQGANVLTF. CDR3 nucleotide sequence: TGTGCCAGCAGCTTCGCTGGGACAGGGGGATCTGTATCGCAAGGGGCCAACGTCCTGACTTTC.